Listed here are 4 T cell receptor beta chains from one sample, sequenced in a study of regulatory T cells in long-lasting Graves disease. Researchers made TCR beta libraries by using iRepertoire HTBI primers and running Arm-PCR on CDR3 regions. TCRdb ran MiXCR on the multiplex PCR reads and lists one entry per CDR3 protein. The data show about 560,000 distinct CDR3 sequences, with 15% to 20% seen just once and more than 10% held by the top ten. Time point denoted: newly diagnosed GD, antithyroid drugs for less than 3 months. Following extraction of RNA from PBMCs, that RNA was used to make the TCR library. These same data were also listed under a study on T cells in Graves' hyperthyroidism and ophthalmopathy.

This material consisted of peripheral blood mononuclear cells (PBMCs), taken at new diagnosis, from a patient treated with antithyroid drugs. The receptors come from a man between 18 and 35 years old with Graves disease.

In nucleotides, the CDR3 is TGTGCCAGCAGCGCGGGATCCCTAGCGGGACCCGACTACGAGCAGTACTTC. This sequence encodes CASSAGSLAGPDYEQYF. V is TRBV9 and J is TRBJ2-7; TRBD2 matches 9 bases. The V segment lost 3 bases and the J segment 3 bases; nucleotides outside the gene matches: 13. Germline CDR1 is SGDLS and CDR2 is YYNGEE. This CDR3 contains 17 residues.

The table lists this clonotype with a few counts. This chain uses TRBV6-5 with TRBJ2-1; 10 nucleotides line up with TRBD2. Losses at the gene ends were 6 bases for V and 5 bases for J; bases not matched to a gene: 7. The CDR3 spans 15 residues. The germline V gene encodes CDR1 MNHEY and CDR2 SVGAGI. The CDR3 DNA follows: TGTGCCAGCAGATTACTAGCGGGGCACAACAATGAGCAGTTCTTC. Encoded protein: CASRLLAGHNNEQFF.

The chain couples TRBV4-1 to TRBJ1-1; D ambiguous. Germline V gene data show CDR1 as MGHRA and CDR2 as YSYEKL. Trimming removed 1 base from V and 5 bases from J, with 11 bases in between. This CDR3 region has 14 residues. CDR3 loop: CASSQAAKATEAFF. The DNA of the CDR3 is TGCGCCAGCAGCCAAGCCGCCAAGGCGACTGAAGCTTTCTTT.

By share of the sample, this clonotype is medium-sized. The V gene is TRBV6-1, the J gene TRBJ2-7; D may be TRBD1 (6 bases). Per the germline V gene, CDR1 is MNHNS and CDR2 is SASEGT. V lost 8 bases and J 1 base, leaving 9 bases between the germline ends. The CDR3 is 12 residues long. As DNA, the CDR3 is TGTGCCAGCGGGGACAATTCCTACGAGCAGTACTTC. It specifies CASGDNSYEQYF.